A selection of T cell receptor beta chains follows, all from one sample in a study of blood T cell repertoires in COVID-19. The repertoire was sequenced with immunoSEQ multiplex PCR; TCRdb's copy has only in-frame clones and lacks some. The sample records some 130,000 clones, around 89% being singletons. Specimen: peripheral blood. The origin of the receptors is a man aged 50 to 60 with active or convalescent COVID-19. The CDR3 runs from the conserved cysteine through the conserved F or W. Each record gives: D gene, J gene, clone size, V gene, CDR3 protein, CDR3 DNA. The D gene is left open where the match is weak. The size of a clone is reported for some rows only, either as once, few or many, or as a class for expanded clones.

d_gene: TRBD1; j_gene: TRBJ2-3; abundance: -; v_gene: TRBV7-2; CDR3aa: CASSWDSFTDTQYF; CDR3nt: TGTGCCAGCAGCTGGGACAGTTTCACAGATACGCAGTATTTT
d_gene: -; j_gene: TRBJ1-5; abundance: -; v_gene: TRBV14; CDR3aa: CASSQDQGSLLITNQPQHF; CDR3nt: TGTGCCAGCAGCCAAGATCAGGGCTCTCTTCTGATTACCAATCAGCCCCAGCATTTT
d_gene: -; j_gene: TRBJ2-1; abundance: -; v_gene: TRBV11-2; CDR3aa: CASSTYRDKPYNEQFF; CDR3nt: TGTGCCAGCAGCACATACCGGGACAAACCCTACAATGAGCAGTTCTTC
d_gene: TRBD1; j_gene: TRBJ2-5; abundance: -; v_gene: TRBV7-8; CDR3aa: CASSSRQGAQYF; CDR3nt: TGTGCCAGCAGCTCCAGACAGGGGGCCCAGTACTTC
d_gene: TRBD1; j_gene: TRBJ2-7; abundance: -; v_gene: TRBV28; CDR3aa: CASSSLTGGAYEQYF; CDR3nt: TGTGCCAGCAGTTCGTTAACAGGGGGCGCTTACGAGCAGTACTTC
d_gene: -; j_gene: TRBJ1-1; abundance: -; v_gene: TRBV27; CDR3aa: CASSTQGNTEAFF; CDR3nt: TGTGCCAGCAGTACACAGGGGAACACTGAAGCTTTCTTT
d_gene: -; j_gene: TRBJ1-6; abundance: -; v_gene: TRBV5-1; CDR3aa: CASSFFPGGESSYNSPLHF; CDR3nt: TGCGCCAGCAGCTTTTTCCCTGGGGGGGAGAGCTCCTATAATTCACCCCTCCACTTT
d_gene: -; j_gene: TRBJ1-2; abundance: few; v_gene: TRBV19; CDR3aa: CASSRVGDNYGYTF; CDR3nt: TGTGCCAGTAGTAGAGTCGGAGATAACTATGGCTACACCTTC
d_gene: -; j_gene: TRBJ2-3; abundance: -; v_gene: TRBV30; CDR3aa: CAWSVPRTTSTDTQYF; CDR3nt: TGTGCCTGGAGTGTCCCGAGGACAACAAGCACAGATACGCAGTATTTT
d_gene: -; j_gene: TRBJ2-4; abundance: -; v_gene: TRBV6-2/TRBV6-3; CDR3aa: CASSYWERRGGEAKNIQYF; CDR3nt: TGTGCCAGCAGTTACTGGGAGAGGCGAGGGGGTGAAGCCAAAAACATTCAGTACTTC
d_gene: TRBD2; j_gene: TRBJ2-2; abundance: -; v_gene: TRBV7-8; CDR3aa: CASSFLAGAGELFF; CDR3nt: TGTGCCAGCAGCTTCCTAGCGGGGGCCGGGGAGCTGTTTTTT
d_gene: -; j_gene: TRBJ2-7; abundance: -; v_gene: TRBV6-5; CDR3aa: CASSYRGHYEQYF; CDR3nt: TGTGCCAGCAGTTATAGGGGCCACTACGAGCAGTACTTC
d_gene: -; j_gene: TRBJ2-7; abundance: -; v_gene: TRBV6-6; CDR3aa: CASSPRSGASPEQYF; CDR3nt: TGTGCCAGCAGTCCCCGATCTGGGGCCTCCCCCGAGCAGTACTTC
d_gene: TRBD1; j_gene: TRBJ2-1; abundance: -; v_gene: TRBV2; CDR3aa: CASSAVTGGLNEQFF; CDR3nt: TGTGCCAGCAGTGCGGTGACAGGGGGGCTCAATGAGCAGTTCTTC
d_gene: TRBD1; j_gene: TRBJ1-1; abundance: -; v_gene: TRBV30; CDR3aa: CAWSPYRGTEAFF; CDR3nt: TGTGCCTGGAGCCCCTACAGGGGTACTGAAGCTTTCTTT
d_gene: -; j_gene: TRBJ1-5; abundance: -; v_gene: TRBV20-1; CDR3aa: CSASMVRGANQPQHF; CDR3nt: TGCAGTGCTAGTATGGTCAGGGGAGCGAATCAGCCCCAGCATTTT
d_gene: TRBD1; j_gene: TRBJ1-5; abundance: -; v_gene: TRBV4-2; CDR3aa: CASSQDLQGGNQPQHF; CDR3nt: TGTGCCAGCAGCCAAGATCTACAGGGGGGCAATCAGCCCCAGCATTTT
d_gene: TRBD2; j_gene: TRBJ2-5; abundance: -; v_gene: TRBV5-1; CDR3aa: CASSLGTSGQETQYF; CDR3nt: TGCGCCAGCAGCTTAGGGACTAGCGGCCAAGAGACCCAGTACTTC
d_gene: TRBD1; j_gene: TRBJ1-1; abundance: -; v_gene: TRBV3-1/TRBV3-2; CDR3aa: CASSLRTGVGNTEAFF; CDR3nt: TGTGCCAGCAGCCTTCGGACAGGGGTGGGGAACACTGAAGCTTTCTTT
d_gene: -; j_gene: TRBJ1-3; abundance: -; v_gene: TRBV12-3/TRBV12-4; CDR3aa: CASRTGSGNTIYF; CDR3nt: TGTGCCAGCAGGACAGGTTCTGGAAACACCATATATTTT
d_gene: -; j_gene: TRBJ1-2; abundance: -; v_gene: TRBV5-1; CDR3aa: CASSLSAGETYGYTF; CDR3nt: TGCGCCAGCAGCTTAAGTGCAGGGGAGACCTATGGCTACACCTTC
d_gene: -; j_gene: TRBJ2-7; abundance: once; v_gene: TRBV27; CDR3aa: CASSLARDRYEQYF; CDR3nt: TGTGCCAGCAGTTTGGCCAGGGATAGATACGAGCAGTACTTC
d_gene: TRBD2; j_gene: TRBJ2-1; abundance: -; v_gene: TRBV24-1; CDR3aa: CATSDPASGRASNEQFF; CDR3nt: TGTGCCACCAGTGATCCTGCTAGCGGGAGGGCTTCCAATGAGCAGTTCTTC
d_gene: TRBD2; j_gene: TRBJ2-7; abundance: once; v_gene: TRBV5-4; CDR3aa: CASSGGGGRAAYEQYF; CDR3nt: TGTGCCAGCAGCGGAGGAGGCGGGAGGGCAGCTTACGAGCAGTACTTC
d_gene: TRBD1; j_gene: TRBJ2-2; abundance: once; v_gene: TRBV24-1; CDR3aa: CASRGTGGTGELFF; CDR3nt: TGTGCCTCCCGAGGGACAGGGGGCACCGGGGAGCTGTTTTTT
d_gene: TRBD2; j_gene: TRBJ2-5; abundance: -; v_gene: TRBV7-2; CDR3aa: CASSLVAGLETQYF; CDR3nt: TGTGCCAGCAGCTTAGTAGCGGGGTTAGAGACCCAGTACTTC
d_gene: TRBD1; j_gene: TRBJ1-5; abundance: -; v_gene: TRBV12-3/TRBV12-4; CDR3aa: CASSLGDRIQHF; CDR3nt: TGTGCCAGCAGTTTAGGGGACAGAATACAGCATTTT
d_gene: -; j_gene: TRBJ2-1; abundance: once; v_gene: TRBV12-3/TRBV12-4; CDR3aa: CASSRQDDGEQFF; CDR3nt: TGTGCCAGCAGCCGACAGGATGACGGTGAGCAGTTCTTC
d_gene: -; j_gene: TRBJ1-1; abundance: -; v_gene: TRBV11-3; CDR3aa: CASSSGGPNTEAFF; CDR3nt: TGTGCCAGCAGCTCAGGAGGCCCAAACACTGAAGCTTTCTTT
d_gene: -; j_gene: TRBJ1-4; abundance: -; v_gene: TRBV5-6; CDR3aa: CASSPQGYEKLFF; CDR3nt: TGTGCCAGCAGCCCGCAGGGTTATGAAAAACTGTTTTTT
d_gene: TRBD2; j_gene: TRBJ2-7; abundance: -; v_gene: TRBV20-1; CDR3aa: CSASPRSGGFPQYF; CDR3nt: TGCAGTGCTAGTCCCCGAAGCGGGGGCTTCCCGCAGTACTTC
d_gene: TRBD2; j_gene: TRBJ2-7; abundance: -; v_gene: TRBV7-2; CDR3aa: CASSPAGGLPYEQYF; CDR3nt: TGTGCCAGCAGTCCAGCGGGGGGGCTACCCTACGAGCAGTACTTC
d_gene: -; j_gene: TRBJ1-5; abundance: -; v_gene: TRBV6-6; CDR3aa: CASTVRSPINQPQHF; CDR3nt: TGTGCCAGCACCGTACGGAGCCCCATTAATCAGCCCCAGCATTTT
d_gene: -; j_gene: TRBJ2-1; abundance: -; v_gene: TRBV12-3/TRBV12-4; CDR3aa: CASTSTSNEQFF; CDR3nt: TGTGCCAGCACTTCTACGTCGAATGAGCAGTTCTTC
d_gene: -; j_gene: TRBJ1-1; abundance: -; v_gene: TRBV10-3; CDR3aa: CATTTGWALEAFF; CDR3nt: TGTGCCACAACTACAGGGTGGGCCTTGGAAGCTTTCTTT
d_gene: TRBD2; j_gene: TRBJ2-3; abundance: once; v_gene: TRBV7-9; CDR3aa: CASSSIAGGKDTQYF; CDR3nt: TGTGCCAGCAGCTCTATAGCGGGAGGGAAAGATACGCAGTATTTT
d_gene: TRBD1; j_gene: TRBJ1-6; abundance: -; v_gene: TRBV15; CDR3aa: CATSRDRGTGVYNSPLHF; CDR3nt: TGTGCCACCAGCAGAGATCGAGGGACAGGCGTCTATAATTCACCCCTCCACTTT
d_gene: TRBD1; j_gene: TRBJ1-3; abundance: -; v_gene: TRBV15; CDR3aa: CATGQGFGNSGNTIYF; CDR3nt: TGTGCCACCGGACAGGGGTTCGGCAACTCTGGAAACACCATATATTTT
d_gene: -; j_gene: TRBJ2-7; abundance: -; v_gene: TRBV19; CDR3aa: CASSGLSGDRYEQYF; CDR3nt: TGTGCCAGTAGCGGTCTGTCGGGAGACCGGTACGAGCAGTACTTC
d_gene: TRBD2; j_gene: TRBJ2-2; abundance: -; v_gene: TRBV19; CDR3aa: CASSISGVHTGELFF; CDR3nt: TGTGCCAGTAGTATTAGCGGGGTACACACCGGGGAGCTGTTTTTT
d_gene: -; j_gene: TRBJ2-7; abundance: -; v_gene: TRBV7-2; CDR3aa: CASSSGHSSYEQYF; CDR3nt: TGTGCCAGCAGCTCGGGACACAGCTCCTACGAGCAGTACTTC
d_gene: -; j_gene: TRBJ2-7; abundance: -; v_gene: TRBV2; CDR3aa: CASTLSTSYEQYF; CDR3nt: TGTGCCAGCACTTTAAGCACTTCCTACGAGCAGTACTTC
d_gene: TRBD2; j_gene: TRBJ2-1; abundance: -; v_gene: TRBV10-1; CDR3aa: CASSDLSGRIEQFF; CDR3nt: TGCGCCAGCAGTGACCTCAGCGGGAGGATTGAGCAGTTCTTC
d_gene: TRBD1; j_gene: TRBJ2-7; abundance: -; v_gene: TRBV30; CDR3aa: CAWSVQLFSTGKRF; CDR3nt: TGTGCCTGGAGTGTACAACTCTTTTCGACAGGGAAGAGATTC
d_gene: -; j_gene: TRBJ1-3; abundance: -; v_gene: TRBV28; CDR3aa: CASSFSRVVGNTIYF; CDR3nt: TGTGCCAGCAGTTTTTCCAGGGTCGTCGGAAACACCATATATTTT
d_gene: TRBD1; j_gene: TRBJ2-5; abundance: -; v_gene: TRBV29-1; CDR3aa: CSVLSGRQGETQYF; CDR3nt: TGCAGCGTCCTTAGTGGGAGACAGGGAGAGACCCAGTACTTC
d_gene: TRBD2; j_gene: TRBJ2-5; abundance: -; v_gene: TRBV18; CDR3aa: CASSLTGGRTALAGETQYF; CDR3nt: TGTGCCAGCTCACTTACGGGAGGGAGAACCGCACTGGCGGGTGAAACCCAGTACTTC